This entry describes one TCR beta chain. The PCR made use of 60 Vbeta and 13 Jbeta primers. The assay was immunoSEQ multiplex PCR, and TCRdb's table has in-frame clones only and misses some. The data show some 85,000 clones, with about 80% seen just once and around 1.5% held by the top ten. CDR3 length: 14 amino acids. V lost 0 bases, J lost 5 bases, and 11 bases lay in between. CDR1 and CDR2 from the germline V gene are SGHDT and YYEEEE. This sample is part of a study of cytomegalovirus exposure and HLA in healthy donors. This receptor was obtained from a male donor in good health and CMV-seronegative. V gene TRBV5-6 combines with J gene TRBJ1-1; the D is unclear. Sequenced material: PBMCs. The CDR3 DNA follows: TGTGCCAGCAGCTTGGAGCCTCGGGGTACTGAAGCTTTCTTT. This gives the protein CASSLEPRGTEAFF.